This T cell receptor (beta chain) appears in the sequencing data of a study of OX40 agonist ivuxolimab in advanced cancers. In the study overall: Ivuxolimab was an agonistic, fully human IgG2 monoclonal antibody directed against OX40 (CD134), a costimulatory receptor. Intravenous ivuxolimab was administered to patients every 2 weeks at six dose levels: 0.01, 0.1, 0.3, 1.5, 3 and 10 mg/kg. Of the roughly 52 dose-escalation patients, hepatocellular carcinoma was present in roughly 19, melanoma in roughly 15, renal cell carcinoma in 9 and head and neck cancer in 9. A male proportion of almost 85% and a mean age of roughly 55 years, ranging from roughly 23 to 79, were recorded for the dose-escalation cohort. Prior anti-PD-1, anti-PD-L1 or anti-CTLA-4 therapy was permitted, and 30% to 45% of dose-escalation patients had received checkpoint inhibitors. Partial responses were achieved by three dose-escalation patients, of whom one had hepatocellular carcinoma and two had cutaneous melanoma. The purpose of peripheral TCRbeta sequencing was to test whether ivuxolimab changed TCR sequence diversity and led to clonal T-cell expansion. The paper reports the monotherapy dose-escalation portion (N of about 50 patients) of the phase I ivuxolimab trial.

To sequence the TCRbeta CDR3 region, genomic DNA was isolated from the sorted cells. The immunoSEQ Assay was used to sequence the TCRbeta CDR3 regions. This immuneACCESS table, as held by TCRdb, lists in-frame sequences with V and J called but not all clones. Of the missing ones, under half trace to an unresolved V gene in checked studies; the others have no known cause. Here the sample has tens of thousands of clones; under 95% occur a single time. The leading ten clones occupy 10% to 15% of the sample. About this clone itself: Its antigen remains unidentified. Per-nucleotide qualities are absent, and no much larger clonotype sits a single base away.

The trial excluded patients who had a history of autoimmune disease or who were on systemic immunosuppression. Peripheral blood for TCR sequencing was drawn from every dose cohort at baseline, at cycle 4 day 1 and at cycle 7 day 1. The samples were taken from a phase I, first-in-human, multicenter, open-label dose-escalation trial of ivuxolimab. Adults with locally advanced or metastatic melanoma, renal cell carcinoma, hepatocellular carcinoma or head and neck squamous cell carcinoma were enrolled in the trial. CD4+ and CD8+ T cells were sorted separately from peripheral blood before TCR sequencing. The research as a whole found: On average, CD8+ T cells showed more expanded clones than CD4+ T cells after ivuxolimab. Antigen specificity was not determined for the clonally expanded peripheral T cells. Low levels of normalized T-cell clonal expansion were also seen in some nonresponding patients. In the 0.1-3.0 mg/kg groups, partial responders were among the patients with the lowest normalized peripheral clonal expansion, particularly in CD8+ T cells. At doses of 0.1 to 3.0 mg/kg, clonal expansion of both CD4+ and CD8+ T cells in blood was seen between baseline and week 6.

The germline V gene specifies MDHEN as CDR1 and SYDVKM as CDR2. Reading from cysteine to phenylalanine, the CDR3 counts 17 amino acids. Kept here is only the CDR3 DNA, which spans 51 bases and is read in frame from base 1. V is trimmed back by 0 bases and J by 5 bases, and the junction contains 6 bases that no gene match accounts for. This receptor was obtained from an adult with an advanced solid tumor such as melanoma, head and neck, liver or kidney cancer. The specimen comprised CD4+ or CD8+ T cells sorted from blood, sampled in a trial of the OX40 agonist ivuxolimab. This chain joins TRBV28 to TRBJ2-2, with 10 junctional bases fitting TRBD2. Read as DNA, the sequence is TGTGCCAGCAGTTTATGGGGAGCGGGAGGGCCGACCGGGGAGCTGTTTTTT. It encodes CASSLWGAGGPTGELFF.